These 26 T cell receptor beta chains originate from one sample sequenced in a study of regulatory T cells in long-lasting Graves disease. The time point is: persistent/refractory GD, antithyroid drugs over 5 years with positive TRAb. The TCR library was made from RNA extracted from PBMCs. Relying on iRepertoire HTBI primers and Arm-PCR of CDR3 regions, the team built TCR beta libraries. Using its own MiXCR run on the multiplex PCR reads, TCRdb lists one record per CDR3 protein. The sample has roughly 700,000 distinct CDR3 sequences, around 32% seen once; the top ten hold under 55%. The source was peripheral blood mononuclear cells (PBMCs), collected when the disease was refractory, from a patient treated with antithyroid drugs. Source of these receptors: a female donor with Graves disease.

The chain combines TRBV20-1 with TRBJ2-5; TRBD2 might be the D (6 bases). The CDR3 is made up of 16 amino acids. V was pared by 3 bases and J by 0 bases, with 17 bases between. From germline, CDR1 is DFQATT and CDR2 SNEGSKA (reference sequence). CDR3 nucleotides: TGCAGTGCTAGGGCCTATGGCCCGGGGGACCAAGAGACCCAGTACTTC. It codes for CSARAYGPGDQETQYF.

The chain combines TRBV12-3 or TRBV12-4 with TRBJ1-2; tentative D call: TRBD1 (5 bases). Trimming shortened V by 5 bases and J by 8 bases, and 12 bases separated the two germline ends. The length of the CDR3 is 12 residues. CDR3 in DNA: TGTGCCAGCAGTGAGTTCAGGGCGGGCTACACCTTC. It codes for CASSEFRAGYTF.

The chain has TRBV7-2 and TRBJ2-3; D remains unclear. Germline V gives CDR1 SGHTA, CDR2 FQGNSA. This CDR3 region has 15 residues. The ends were cut back, 1 base at V and 0 bases at J, with 8 bases in the middle. The CDR3 region is CASSLDSTSTDTQYF. The CDR3, as DNA: TGTGCCAGCAGCTTAGACTCGACTAGCACAGATACGCAGTATTTT.

As regards this clonotype: Here the CDR3 omits its conserved ending phenylalanine or tryptophan, so a read error is the likely source. The chain links TRBV5-1 to TRBJ1-1, with unresolved D. This CDR3 has 14 residues. The germline V gene has CDR1 SGHRS and CDR2 YFSETQ. V lost 1 base and J 0 bases, leaving 7 bases between the germline ends. The CDR3 protein is CASSLPGLNTEAFL. CDR3 DNA: TGCGCCAGCAGCTTGCCAGGCTTGAACACTGAAGCTTTCCTT.

The chain is built from TRBV6-9 and TRBJ2-2; TRBD1 might be the D (5 bases). Germline CDR1 and CDR2: MNHGY and SVAAGI. Trimming shortened V by 3 bases and J by 4 bases, and 18 bases separated the two germline ends. The CDR3 runs to 17 residues. The CDR3, as DNA: TGTGCCAGCAGTTACTCGAAAAAGGGGAAGGGCACCGGGGAGCTGTTTTTT. Translating it yields CASSYSKKGKGTGELFF.

This clonotype was counted many times. The gene calls are TRBV28 and TRBJ1-5; 10 bases fit TRBD1. V lost 2 bases to trimming and J lost 3 bases; unmatched junction nucleotides: 4. CDR1 is MDHEN and CDR2 is SYDVKM in the germline V gene. The CDR3 spans 16 residues. CDR3 in amino acids: CASSLLTGGVNQPQHF. The CDR3 region has the DNA TGTGCCAGCAGTTTACTGACAGGGGGCGTCAATCAGCCCCAGCATTTT.

The J gene is TRBJ1-1, the V gene TRBV29-1; 9 bases are a match to TRBD1. The V and J ends lost 0 bases and 0 bases, in that order; junction bases with no gene match: 8. From germline, CDR1 is SQVTM and CDR2 ANQGSEA. This CDR3 has 17 residues. CDR3 DNA: TGCAGCGTTGAAGACAAAACAACAGGGGGCCTGAACACTGAAGCTTTCTTT. It codes for CSVEDKTTGGLNTEAFF.

This clonotype showed up many times. The chain employs TRBV20-1 and TRBJ1-2, with D uncertain. Trimming stripped 0 bases from V and 0 bases from J, with 8 bases between. CDR1 and CDR2 from the germline V gene are DFQATT and SNEGSKA (reference sequence). The CDR3 sequence is 14 residues long. The DNA for the CDR3 is TGCAGTGCTAGAGATTGGAGAGCTAACTATGGCTACACCTTC. Its protein is CSARDWRANYGYTF.

This clonotype was observed many times. The J gene is TRBJ1-2, the V gene TRBV2; D not resolved. The CDR3 is 13 residues long. Trimming took off 8 bases at V and 4 bases at J, with 14 bases between the two ends. Germline V gene data show CDR1 as SNHLY and CDR2 as FYNNEI. The CDR3 protein is CASGSREGYGYTF. DNA for the CDR3: TGTGCCAGCGGATCCCGGGAGGGCTATGGCTACACCTTC. Full variable domain (rest looked up from reference TRBV2 and TRBJ1-2): EPEVTQTPSHQVTQMGQEVILRCVPISNHLYFYWYRQILGQKVEFLVSFYNNEISEKSEIFDDQFSVERPDGSNFTLKIRSTKLEDSAMYFCASGSREGYGYTFGSGTRLTVV.

This chain joins TRBV5-4 and TRBJ2-7; TRBD2 aligns across 7 bases. V lost 4 bases, J lost 7 bases, and 11 bases stayed unmatched. CDR1 and CDR2 (germline): SGHNT, YYREEE (reference sequence). The CDR3 loop spans 14 amino acids. The CDR3 DNA reads as TGTGCCAGCAGCCTCCTAGCGGCGGAGGGGGAGCAGTACTTC. The encoded protein is CASSLLAAEGEQYF.

This clonotype showed up just once. The genes are TRBV20-1 and TRBJ2-1; TRBD2 matches 7 bases. The ends lost 1 base at V and 8 bases at J; junction bases unmatched: 14. Looked up from germline, CDR1 is DFQATT and CDR2 is SNEGSKA (reference sequence). There are 16 residues in the CDR3. CDR3 loop: CSARGSPSGKIDEQFF. As DNA, the CDR3 is TGCAGTGCTAGAGGCTCCCCGAGCGGGAAGATTGATGAGCAGTTCTTC.

This clonotype was recorded a few times. This rearrangement joins TRBV6-1 to TRBJ2-5; D may be TRBD1 (6 bases). Trimming shortened V by 6 bases and J by 1 base, and 18 bases separated the two germline ends. The germline CDR1 and CDR2 sequences are MNHNS and SASEGT. The CDR3 is 16 residues long. CDR3 DNA: TGTGCCAGCAGCGATGCGCTTCCCAGGGGCCAAGAGACCCAGTACTTC. This gives the protein CASSDALPRGQETQYF.

In its sample, this clonotype was seen many times. The V and J genes are TRBV27 and TRBJ1-4; D is possibly TRBD1 (5 bases). The germline CDR1 and CDR2 sequences are MNHEY and SMNVEV (reference sequence). With 5 bases removed from V and 4 bases from J, the gap between germline ends came to 11 bases. The CDR3 extends over 14 amino acids. Here the CDR3 DNA reads TGTGCCAGCAGTCTCCAGGGCCGTAATGAAAAACTGTTTTTT. As protein: CASSLQGRNEKLFF.

On this clonotype: This may be a read error, as it is one base from a much larger clone. The rearrangement joins TRBV10-3 to TRBJ1-1, with TRBD1 matching 7 bases. The CDR3 contains 14 residues. Per the germline V gene, CDR1 is ENHRY and CDR2 is SYGVKD. The CDR3 DNA sequence: TGTGCCATCGGTGACAGGGTACAGAACACTGAAGCTTTCTTT. It specifies CAIGDRVQNTEAFF.

This clonotype has more than one count but fewer than ten. The chain carries TRBV19 and TRBJ1-5; TRBD1 is a possible D gene (5 bases). The germline gives CDR1 LNHDA, CDR2 SQIVND (reference sequence). V lost 5 bases to trimming and J lost 3 bases, with 11 bases between them. This CDR3 is 14 amino acids long. The CDR3 loop reads CASSSGLINQPQHF. For the CDR3, the DNA is TGTGCCAGTAGTTCGGGGCTGATCAATCAGCCCCAGCATTTT.

This clonotype occurred a few times. The V gene is TRBV10-3, the J gene TRBJ2-6; D ambiguous. CDR1 is ENHRY and CDR2 is SYGVKD in the germline V gene. This CDR3 contains 18 residues. V lost 0 bases to trimming and J lost 2 bases, with 14 bases between them. The CDR3 loop is CAISESRPEGPGANVLTF. The CDR3, as DNA: TGTGCCATCAGTGAGTCTCGGCCGGAAGGTCCTGGGGCCAACGTCCTGACTTTC.

The J gene is TRBJ1-2, the V gene TRBV30, with D unclear. This CDR3 spans 10 amino acids. Germline loops: CDR1 GTSNPN, CDR2 SVGIG (reference sequence). The V end was cut by 7 bases, the J end by 4 bases, with 7 bases between. The CDR3 loop is CAYYVYGYTF. Here the CDR3 DNA reads TGTGCCTACTACGTCTATGGCTACACCTTC.

This sequence joins TRBV2 and TRBJ2-1, with D perhaps matching TRBD1 or TRBD2 (5 bases each). The V and J ends lost 7 bases and 6 bases respectively, with 16 bases between them. Germline CDR1 and CDR2: SNHLY and FYNNEI. The length of the CDR3 is 14 residues. CDR3 sequence: CASKGETPLNEQFF. The CDR3 nucleotides read TGTGCCAGCAAAGGGGAGACCCCCCTCAATGAGCAGTTCTTC.

The CDR3 is CASSFHRLANTDTQYF. The CDR3 nucleotides are TGTGCCAGCAGCTTCCATCGGCTAGCGAACACAGATACGCAGTATTTT. J is TRBJ2-3 and V is TRBV11-2, with D tentatively TRBD2 (6 bases). V lost 3 bases to trimming and J lost 2 bases, with 15 bases between them. Per the germline V gene, CDR1 is SGHAT and CDR2 is FQNNGV. The CDR3 sequence is 16 residues long.

The V gene is TRBV6-1, the J gene TRBJ1-1; weak D call: TRBD1 (6 bases). Trimming pared 4 bases from V and 4 bases from J, leaving 16 bases between. The CDR3 has 15 amino acids. CDR1 and CDR2 (germline): MNHNS, SASEGT. DNA for the CDR3: TGTGCCAGCAGTGTTACTACGGGGGCACCCACTGAAGCTTTCTTT. Protein sequence: CASSVTTGAPTEAFF.

The V gene is TRBV28, the J gene TRBJ1-1, with D possibly TRBD1 on 5 matching bases. The germline CDR1 and CDR2 sequences are MDHEN and SYDVKM. CDR3 length: 16 residues. Trimming took 1 base from V and 1 from J, leaving 13 bases between them. This CDR3 reads CASSLSLGEGNTEAFF. The CDR3 bases are TGTGCCAGCAGTTTATCCTTGGGGGAGGGGAACACTGAAGCTTTCTTT.

The rearrangement uses TRBV10-2 and TRBJ2-3, with TRBD2 matching over 10 bases. Germline values: CDR1 WSHSY, CDR2 SAAADI. This CDR3 contains 18 residues. Unmatched junction bases numbered 14, after V lost 7 bases and J lost 1 base. The CDR3 sequence: CASTTEKREGRGTDTQYF. Here the CDR3 DNA reads TGCGCCAGCACCACTGAAAAGCGGGAGGGCCGGGGCACAGATACGCAGTATTTT.

The V gene is TRBV7-9, the J gene TRBJ1-1; 8 nucleotides line up with TRBD1. V lost 6 bases and J lost 7; bases outside the gene matches: 10. This CDR3 spans 14 amino acids. Germline V lookup: CDR1 SEHNR, CDR2 FQNEAQ (reference sequence). The CDR3 loop is CASSFPGQDNEAFF. CDR3 nucleotides: TGTGCCAGCAGTTTTCCGGGACAGGACAATGAAGCTTTCTTT.

This clonotype has more than one count but fewer than ten. V gene TRBV24-1 combines with J gene TRBJ1-2, with a weak D call TRBD1 (5 bases). The CDR3 length is 14 residues. V lost 5 bases to trimming and J lost 5 bases, with 14 bases between them. CDR1 KGHDR and CDR2 SFDVKD come from the germline V gene. The CDR3: CATSGSDRRYGYTF. CDR3 in DNA: TGTGCCACCAGTGGGTCTGACAGACGATATGGCTACACCTTC.

This rearrangement joins TRBV6-9 to TRBJ2-7, with TRBD2 as a possible D gene (6 bases). Germline V gene lookup returns CDR1 MNHGY and CDR2 SVAAGI. V lost 3 bases and J lost 3, with 12 bases in between. This CDR3 is built from 14 residues. The CDR3 is CASSYGSQGYEQYF. The CDR3 nucleotides are TGTGCCAGCAGTTACGGGAGTCAGGGCTACGAGCAGTACTTC.

The chain couples TRBV7-9 to TRBJ1-3; D not certain. This CDR3 has 11 residues. CDR1 is SEHNR, CDR2 FQNEAQ, per germline (reference sequence). Trimming removed 3 bases from V and 8 bases from J, with 5 bases in between. This CDR3 is CASSLTDTIYF. The DNA for the CDR3 is TGTGCCAGCAGCTTGACGGACACCATATATTTT. The entire variable domain, with the rest obtained from reference TRBV7-9 and TRBJ1-3, is as follows: DTGVSQNPRHKITKRGQNVTFRCDPISEHNRLYWYRQTLGQGPEFLTYFQNEAQLEKSRLLSDRFSAERPKGSFSTLEIQRTEQGDSAMYLCASSLTDTIYFGEGSWLTVV.